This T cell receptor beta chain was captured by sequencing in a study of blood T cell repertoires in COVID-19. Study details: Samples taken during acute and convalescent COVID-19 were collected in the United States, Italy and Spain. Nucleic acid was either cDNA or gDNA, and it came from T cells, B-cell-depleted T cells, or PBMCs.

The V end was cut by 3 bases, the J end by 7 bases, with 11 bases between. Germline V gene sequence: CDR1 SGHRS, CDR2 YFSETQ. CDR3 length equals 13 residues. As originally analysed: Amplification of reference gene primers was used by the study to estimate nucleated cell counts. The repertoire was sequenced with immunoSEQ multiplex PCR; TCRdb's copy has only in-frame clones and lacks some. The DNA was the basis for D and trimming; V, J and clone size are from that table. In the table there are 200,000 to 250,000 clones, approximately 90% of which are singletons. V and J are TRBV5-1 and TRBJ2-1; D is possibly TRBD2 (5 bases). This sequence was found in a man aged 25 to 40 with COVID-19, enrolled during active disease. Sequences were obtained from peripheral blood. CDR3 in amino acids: CASSSGNTNEQFF. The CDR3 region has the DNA TGCGCCAGCAGCTCCGGGAATACAAATGAGCAGTTCTTC.